The next 28 T cell receptor beta chains were all read from a single sample in a study of T cells expressing NK-cell markers. From its re-call of the 5' RACE reads, TCRdb lists each CDR3 protein once, without DNA. Its table records some 110,000 distinct CDR3 sequences. Sample: blood T cells: a sorted CD56 or NKG2C T cell subset, CD4+ or CD8+ T cells, or bulk PBMC T cells (not recorded which). These receptors originate from a woman aged 18 to 75 in good health.

V and J are TRBV7-6 and TRBJ1-4; TCRdb's D call, TRBD1, is unchecked because there is no DNA. CDR1 SGHVS and CDR2 FNYEAQ come from the germline V gene. This CDR3 has 15 amino acids. The CDR3 reads CASSVTGDPNEKLFF.

The chain has TRBV28 and TRBJ1-1; TCRdb names TRBD1, which stays unverified in the absence of DNA. Germline CDR1 reads MDHEN; CDR2 reads SYDVKM. This CDR3 has 13 residues. The CDR3 sequence: CASRTPSGTEAFF.

V gene TRBV5-1 combines with J gene TRBJ2-7; checking the TCRdb D call of TRBD1 is not possible without DNA. The CDR3 runs 14 residues. The germline V gene encodes CDR1 SGHRS and CDR2 YFSETQ. The CDR3 loop reads CASSWETGYYEQYF.

V is TRBV7-2 and J is TRBJ2-7; no DNA is available, so the TRBD2 call from TCRdb remains unchecked. Germline CDR1 reads SGHTA; CDR2 reads FQGNSA. This CDR3 has 14 residues. CDR3: CASSSGPLAYEQYF.

This chain links TRBV11-3 with TRBJ2-6; no DNA is available, so the TRBD1 call from TCRdb remains unchecked. This CDR3 has 16 amino acids. Germline V gives CDR1 SGHNT, CDR2 YENEEA. The chain's CDR3 is CASSPRGGSGANVLTF.

The chain combines TRBV5-1 with TRBJ2-1; TCRdb's D call, TRBD1, is unchecked because there is no DNA. CDR1 and CDR2 from the germline V gene are SGHRS and YFSETQ. The CDR3 runs to 16 residues. The CDR3 sequence is CASSHQGHSSYNEQFF.

The chain employs TRBV12-5 and TRBJ2-2; TCRdb names TRBD2, which stays unverified in the absence of DNA. The germline gives CDR1 LGHNT, CDR2 FRNRAP. CDR3 length: 17 residues. The CDR3 here is CASGLGLAGANTGELFF.

The CDR3 protein is CASSLGGRITYNEQFF. V is TRBV7-8 and J is TRBJ2-1; TCRdb proposes TRBD1, but this gene call is untestable without DNA. The CDR3 runs to 16 residues. Germline V gene sequence: CDR1 SGHVS, CDR2 FQNEAQ.

This sequence joins TRBV15 and TRBJ2-5. CDR1 is LNHNV, CDR2 YYDKDF, per germline (reference sequence). The CDR3 contains 13 residues. The CDR3 sequence is CATSRVPQETQYF.

J is TRBJ2-3 and V is TRBV11-1. The CDR3 covers 14 residues. CDR1 and CDR2 from the germline V gene are SGHAT and FQDESV (reference sequence). The CDR3 loop is CASSLGADWDTQYF.

The V and J genes are TRBV4-3 and TRBJ2-2; TCRdb reports TRBD1, a call that lacks DNA to check it against. The CDR3 has 17 residues. CDR1 LGHNA and CDR2 YSLEER come from the germline V gene. The CDR3 spells CASSQDREQGLTGELFF.

The chain is built from TRBV28 and TRBJ2-3; the TCRdb D gene call, TRBD1, has no DNA to confirm it. In germline, CDR1 is MDHEN, CDR2 SYDVKM. The CDR3 has 14 amino acids. CDR3 loop: CATSEGGNTDTQYF.

The chain has TRBV7-6 and TRBJ2-3; TCRdb picks TRBD1, but there is no DNA to check that call. The length of the CDR3 is 14 residues. Germline CDR1 is SGHVS and CDR2 is FNYEAQ. The CDR3 sequence is CASSLVGARDTQYF.

V gene TRBV20-1 combines with J gene TRBJ2-7; TCRdb proposes TRBD1, but this gene call is untestable without DNA. Germline V gene sequence: CDR1 DFQATT, CDR2 SNEGSKA (reference sequence). The length of the CDR3 is 15 residues. The CDR3 region is CSARVAGQSSYEQYF.

This rearrangement joins TRBV5-4 to TRBJ2-1; TCRdb lists TRBD2, though no DNA is available to test this call. The CDR3 has 15 amino acids. Germline CDR1 is SGHNT and CDR2 is YYREEE (reference sequence). The CDR3 here is CASSAPSSGGNEQFF. The full variable domain, in which reference TRBV5-4 and TRBJ2-1 provide the parts outside the CDR3, is ETGVTQSPTHLIKTRGQQVTLRCSSQSGHNTVSWYQQALGQGPQFIFQYYREEENGRGNFPPRFSGLQFPNYSSELNVNALELDDSALYLCASSAPSSGGNEQFFGPGTRLTVL.

The chain has TRBV11-2 and TRBJ2-5. The germline CDR1 and CDR2 sequences are SGHAT and FQNNGV. The CDR3 loop spans 20 amino acids. The CDR3 sequence is CASSLEGFETPRSVQETQYF.

This chain links TRBV20-1 with TRBJ2-5; TCRdb's D call, TRBD2, is unchecked because there is no DNA. The CDR3 is 14 residues long. Germline V CDR1 and CDR2: DFQATT, SNEGSKA (reference sequence). CDR3: CGLRRPLDQETQYF.

CDR3 residues: CASSPRSGSTDTQYF. The gene calls are TRBV7-6 and TRBJ2-3. Germline V CDR1 and CDR2: SGHVS, FNYEAQ. The CDR3 is 15 residues long.

The chain is built from TRBV7-2 and TRBJ2-5; checking the TCRdb D call of TRBD1 is not possible without DNA. Germline CDR1 reads SGHTA; CDR2 reads FQGNSA. This CDR3 contains 16 residues. CDR3 loop: CASSVVIIGGQETQYF. Using reference TRBV7-2 and TRBJ2-5 for the parts outside the CDR3, the full variable domain is GAGVSQSPSNKVTEKGKDVELRCDPISGHTALYWYRQSLGQGLEFLIYFQGNSAPDKSGLPSDRFSAERTGGSVSTLTIQRTQQEDSAVYLCASSVVIIGGQETQYFGPGTRLLVL.

The chain employs TRBV20-1 and TRBJ2-3; TCRdb's D call of TRBD2 is untestable without DNA. The CDR3 covers 15 residues. Germline CDR1 DFQATT, CDR2 SNEGSKA (reference sequence). CDR3 amino acids: CSARASGSSTDTQYF.

The V call is TRBV5-4, the J call TRBJ2-3; the D gene TCRdb calls, TRBD2, cannot be checked with no DNA. The CDR3 runs to 15 residues. Looked up from germline, CDR1 is SGHNT and CDR2 is YYREEE (reference sequence). The CDR3 loop is CASSWKVAGTDTQYF.

The V and J genes are TRBV25-1 and TRBJ2-5. Looked up from germline, CDR1 is MGHDK and CDR2 is SYGVNS. This CDR3 spans 13 amino acids. The CDR3 sequence: CASSHYIQETQYF.

The V and J genes are TRBV3-1 and TRBJ1-4; TCRdb's assignment of TRBD1 cannot be checked, as there is no DNA. The V gene's germline CDR1 is LGHDT and CDR2 YNNKEL (reference sequence). The length of the CDR3 is 16 residues. CDR3 sequence: CASSQDTGQGDEKLFF.

The V call is TRBV12-3 or TRBV12-4, the J call TRBJ2-3; checking the TCRdb D call of TRBD2 is not possible without DNA. The CDR3 sequence is 16 residues long. The CDR3: CASSIGTSGFTDTQYF.

The J gene is TRBJ2-5, the V gene TRBV7-3; the D gene TCRdb calls, TRBD2, cannot be checked with no DNA. CDR3 length: 15 residues. Germline loops: CDR1 SGHTA, CDR2 FQGTGA. CDR3 protein: CASSLLAGGLETQYF.

This chain uses TRBV5-1 with TRBJ1-2; checking the TCRdb D call of TRBD1 is not possible without DNA. This CDR3 has 12 amino acids. The germline CDR1 and CDR2 sequences are SGHRS and YFSETQ. CDR3 amino acids: CASSFGTDGYTF. Full variable domain (outside the CDR3, taken from reference TRBV5-1 and TRBJ1-2): KAGVTQTPRYLIKTRGQQVTLSCSPISGHRSVSWYQQTPGQGLQFLFEYFSETQRNKGNFPGRFSGRQFSNSRSEMNVSTLELGDSALYLCASSFGTDGYTFGSGTRLTVV.

The chain carries TRBV6-1 and TRBJ1-4. The CDR3 extends over 16 amino acids. Germline assignment: CDR1 MNHNS and CDR2 SASEGT. The CDR3 region is CASGDVAERALEKLFF.

V and J are TRBV24-1 and TRBJ2-1. Germline CDR1 and CDR2: KGHDR and SFDVKD. The CDR3 loop spans 11 amino acids. CDR3 amino acids: CATSDGGEQFF.